The 13 T cell receptor beta chains below were found in one sample sequenced in a study of technical replicates of blood from a few donors. Generated by immunoSEQ multiplex PCR, the TCRdb table keeps only in-frame clones and is missing some. The sample consists of about 68,000 clones, 95% to 98% of them appearing once. What was sequenced was T cells isolated from PBMCs. These receptors were collected from a human donor in good health.

The chain couples TRBV11-3 to TRBJ1-2, with TRBD1 matching 9 bases. Germline CDR1 SGHNT, CDR2 YENEEA. Germline trimming cut 5 bases from V and 8 bases from J; bases unmatched to any gene: 6. This CDR3 is built from 13 residues. CDR3 protein: CASSPRDRVGYTF. The CDR3 region has the DNA TGTGCCAGCAGCCCAAGGGACAGGGTCGGCTACACCTTC.

The gene calls are TRBV6-5 and TRBJ2-1; D gene unclear. Germline V gene data show CDR1 as MNHEY and CDR2 as SVGAGI. Trimming pared 10 bases from V and 3 bases from J, leaving 10 bases between. The CDR3 consists of 12 residues. For the CDR3, the DNA is TGTGCCACCTACGCTCACTACAATGAGCAGTTCTTC. Residues: CATYAHYNEQFF.

J is TRBJ2-5 and V is TRBV7-7, with unresolved D. CDR1 and CDR2 from the germline V gene are SSHAT and FNYEAQ (reference sequence). This CDR3 spans 15 amino acids. Trimming took off 1 base at V and 5 bases at J, with 14 bases between the two ends. The CDR3 nucleotides read TGTGCCAGCAGCTTAGATATCCAGGTCTGGGAGACCCAGTACTTC. Translation gives CASSLDIQVWETQYF.

J is TRBJ2-3 and V is TRBV9; 8 bases are shared with TRBD2. This CDR3 has 15 amino acids. Trimming took 4 bases from V and 4 from J; bases not matched to a gene: 8. CDR1 SGDLS and CDR2 YYNGEE come from the germline V gene. The CDR3 loop is CASSPEAGVPDTQYF. The CDR3 nucleotides are TGTGCCAGCAGCCCGGAAGCGGGAGTTCCAGATACGCAGTATTTT. The variable domain in full, completed from reference TRBV9 and TRBJ2-3, reads DSGVTQTPKHLITATGQRVTLRCSPRSGDLSVYWYQQSLDQGLQFLIQYYNGEERAKGNILERFSAQQFPDLHSELNLSSLELGDSALYFCASSPEAGVPDTQYFGPGTRLTVL.

The chain links TRBV5-5 to TRBJ1-1, with TRBD1 as a possible D gene (6 bases). V was trimmed by 0 bases and J by 5 bases, leaving 14 bases between them. The CDR3 contains 15 residues. Germline loops: CDR1 SGHKS, CDR2 YYEKEE (reference sequence). In nucleotides, the CDR3 is TGTGCCAGCAGCTTGGAGGGGCAGGGGAGTACTGAAGCTTTCTTT. Encoded protein: CASSLEGQGSTEAFF.

V and J are TRBV5-6 and TRBJ2-7, with TRBD2 identical over 7 bases. The germline gives CDR1 SGHDT, CDR2 YYEEEE. Trimming took 0 bases from V and 0 from J; bases not matched to a gene: 6. CDR3 length: 16 amino acids. The CDR3 DNA reads TGTGCCAGCAGCTTGGCCTGGGGGGGAATCTCCTACGAGCAGTACTTC. This codes for CASSLAWGGISYEQYF.

This chain links TRBV6-5 with TRBJ2-7; D unclear. The V and J ends lost 0 bases and 2 bases respectively, with 11 bases between them. The CDR3 runs 15 residues. Germline assignment: CDR1 MNHEY and CDR2 SVGAGI. The CDR3 loop reads CASSYSIPPAYEQYF. The CDR3 DNA reads TGTGCCAGCAGTTACTCTATTCCTCCCGCCTACGAGCAGTACTTC.

V and J are TRBV2 and TRBJ2-1, with TRBD2 matching 16 bases. V was pared by 5 bases and J by 2 bases, with 9 bases of the junction left unmatched. The CDR3 length is 19 residues. Germline CDR1 is SNHLY and CDR2 is FYNNEI. The CDR3 DNA reads TGTGCCAGCAGTAAGGGACTAGCGGGAGGGCCGAGCACCTACAATGAGCAGTTCTTC. Its translation: CASSKGLAGGPSTYNEQFF.

The V and J genes are TRBV4-2 and TRBJ2-1; 12 nucleotides agree with TRBD2. CDR3 length: 16 residues. The junction had 6 bases not matched to a gene; V was cut back by 5 bases and J by 4 bases. Germline CDR1 and CDR2: LGHNA and YNFKEQ. The CDR3 DNA follows: TGTGCCAGCAGCTTACGACTAGCGGGAGAGTACAATGAGCAGTTCTTC. Amino acid sequence: CASSLRLAGEYNEQFF.

This sequence joins TRBV10-3 and TRBJ1-2; 10 nucleotides line up with TRBD1. The V and J ends lost 4 bases and 3 bases, in that order; junction bases with no gene match: 2. CDR1 and CDR2 from the germline V gene are ENHRY and SYGVKD. CDR3 length: 14 amino acids. CDR3 protein: CAISGQGAYYGYTF. CDR3 sequence (DNA): TGTGCCATCAGTGGACAGGGGGCTTACTATGGCTACACCTTC.

This chain connects TRBV6-5 to TRBJ1-2; no reliable D call. CDR3 length: 16 residues. Germline CDR1 MNHEY, CDR2 SVGAGI. With 4 bases removed from V and 4 bases from J, the gap between germline ends came to 19 bases. The CDR3 DNA follows: TGTGCCAGCAGTTCTTTTTATGACGGACTCTTCTATGGCTACACCTTC. Its protein product is CASSSFYDGLFYGYTF.

V is TRBV7-9 and J is TRBJ2-5, with 10 bases matching TRBD2. CDR3 length: 16 residues. With V trimmed by 4 bases and J by 0 bases, 5 bases remained unmatched. CDR1 is SEHNR, CDR2 FQNEAQ, per germline (reference sequence). CDR3 DNA: TGTGCCAGCAGCTCGCAGACTAGCGGGTACCAAGAGACCCAGTACTTC. Translated, it gives CASSSQTSGYQETQYF.

This chain connects TRBV7-3 to TRBJ1-1; D may be TRBD1 (6 bases). V lost 5 bases and J 2 bases, leaving 9 bases between the germline ends. Per the germline V gene, CDR1 is SGHTA and CDR2 is FQGTGA. The CDR3 is 13 residues long. DNA of the CDR3: TGTGCCAGCAGCGCACAGGGAAACACTGAAGCTTTCTTT. Translation: CASSAQGNTEAFF.